These 15 T cell receptor beta chains originate from one sample sequenced in a study of blood T cells in healthy people across ages. A sample-barcoded 5' primer and a J-beta primer mix were used in a second PCR of roughly 6 to 11 cycles. MiXCR, applied by TCRdb to the 5' RACE reads, yields one record per CDR3 protein. The sample contains a few hundred thousand distinct CDR3 sequences, approximately 30% of which appear only once. Sequenced input: blood. These receptors were obtained from a woman in her sixties or seventies in good health.

In this sample, this clonotype turned up a few times. This sequence joins TRBV5-8 and TRBJ2-5; 8 nucleotides match TRBD2. The DNA end lines up better with TRBJ2-1; the J call may be wrong. In germline, CDR1 is SGHTS, CDR2 YDEGEE. CDR3 length: 17 residues. CDR3 in amino acids: CASSLAGAGGSYNEQFF. Here the CDR3 DNA reads TGTGCCAGCAGCTTGGCAGGGGCGGGGGGTAGCTACAATGAGCAGTTCTTC.

The chain uses TRBV7-3 and TRBJ2-7; possible D gene TRBD2, 6 bases. The CDR3 contains 13 residues. Germline values: CDR1 SGHTA, CDR2 FQGTGA. Trimming cost V 4 bases and J 5 bases, with 12 bases left between them. CDR3 amino acids: CASSSGLNNEQYF. CDR3 bases: TGTGCCAGCAGCTCCGGACTAAACAACGAGCAGTACTTC.

The chain couples TRBV27 to TRBJ2-7; D may be TRBD1 (6 bases). Looked up from germline, CDR1 is MNHEY and CDR2 is SMNVEV (reference sequence). V was clipped by 6 bases and J by 5 bases, with 14 bases between them. The CDR3 is made up of 13 amino acids. The CDR3 loop reads CASSPNRVNEQYF. CDR3 DNA: TGTGCCAGCAGCCCGAACAGGGTTAACGAGCAGTACTTC.

This clonotype was observed at least ten times. The chain uses TRBV10-3 and TRBJ1-6, with a weak D call TRBD1 (6 bases). This CDR3 contains 15 residues. CDR1 is ENHRY, CDR2 SYGVKD, per germline. The ends were cut back, 4 bases at V and 8 bases at J, with 15 bases in the middle. In nucleotides, the CDR3 is TGTGCCATCAGTGGTTCAGGACAGCGAGATTCACCCCTCCACTTT. Residues: CAISGSGQRDSPLHF.

The chain employs TRBV12-3 or TRBV12-4 and TRBJ1-1; unclear D gene. The V and J ends lost 5 bases and 0 bases respectively, with 13 bases between them. The CDR3 contains 15 residues. CDR3 coding DNA: TGTGCCAGCAGTCCCATTACCGCCCTGAACACTGAAGCTTTCTTT. This sequence encodes CASSPITALNTEAFF.

The chain combines TRBV7-3 with TRBJ1-2; 8 nucleotides match TRBD1. CDR3 length: 15 residues. Trimming took 5 bases from V and 7 from J; bases not matched to a gene: 12. CDR1 is SGHTA, CDR2 FQGTGA, per germline. The CDR3 here is CASSDRTGMIGGYTF. CDR3 sequence (DNA): TGTGCCAGCAGCGACAGGACAGGGATGATTGGTGGCTACACCTTC.

This clonotype has just a few counts. CDR3 region: CATSDGGNYGYTF. The CDR3, as DNA: TGTGCCACCAGTGACGGGGGGAACTATGGCTACACCTTC. The rearrangement links TRBV24-1 to TRBJ1-2; perhaps TRBD1 as D (5 bases). CDR1 and CDR2 from the germline V gene are KGHDR and SFDVKD. V was pared by 4 bases and J by 2 bases, with 7 bases between. The CDR3 extends over 13 amino acids.

CDR3 DNA sequence: TGCAGTGCTCCTCGGACGGAGTCGAGACATAGCAATCAGCCCCAGCATTTT. It specifies CSAPRTESRHSNQPQHF. J is TRBJ1-5 and V is TRBV20-1; D is ambiguous. The V and J ends lost 5 bases and 0 bases respectively, with 20 bases between them. Germline CDR1 and CDR2: DFQATT and SNEGSKA (reference sequence). The CDR3 is 17 residues long.

This clonotype was counted only a few times. At one end the junction does not follow the germline gene, possibly because of a read error. For the CDR3, the DNA is TGCAGCGTAAACCCCGGGACGGATAATGAAGAACTGTTTTTT. It is translated as CSVNPGTDNEELFF. The chain carries TRBV29-1 and TRBJ1-4; the D gene is possibly TRBD1 (5 bases). The V gene's germline CDR1 is SQVTM and CDR2 ANQGSEA. This CDR3 has 14 amino acids.

The chain couples TRBV20-1 to TRBJ2-5; 7 positions match TRBD2. Trimming cost V 5 bases and J 3 bases; bases outside gene matches: 9. The CDR3 has 14 amino acids. CDR1 and CDR2 from the germline V gene are DFQATT and SNEGSKA (reference sequence). The CDR3 reads CSAQRTRSEETQYF. In DNA, the CDR3 is TGCAGTGCTCAAAGGACTAGATCGGAAGAGACCCAGTACTTC.

The chain has TRBV3-1 and TRBJ2-2, with D tentatively TRBD2 (6 bases). The CDR3 has 17 residues. CDR1 and CDR2 from the germline V gene are LGHDT and YNNKEL (reference sequence). The ends were cut back, 3 bases at V and 2 bases at J, with 16 bases in the middle. The CDR3 is CASSQALARVNTGELFF. The CDR3 DNA reads as TGTGCCAGCAGCCAGGCCCTAGCGCGGGTCAACACCGGGGAGCTGTTTTTT.

The chain uses TRBV29-1 and TRBJ2-7; 7 nucleotides match TRBD1. The CDR3 is 12 residues long. From germline, CDR1 is SQVTM and CDR2 ANQGSEA. J lost 2 bases, V lost 8 bases, and 6 bases had no gene match. The CDR3 DNA follows: TGCAGCACAAGACAGGGAACCTACGAGCAGTACTTC. Its translation is CSTRQGTYEQYF.

This clonotype was detected a few times. A read error may produce the germline difference seen at one junction end. This sequence joins TRBV29-1 and TRBJ1-3; D is uncertain. The CDR3 has 11 residues. Germline V gene lookup returns CDR1 SQVTM and CDR2 ANQGSEA. Written as DNA, the CDR3 is TGCAGCGCGGAGACTGGAAACATCATATATTTT. Its translation is CSAETGNIIYF.

This clonotype has more than one count but fewer than ten. The junction does not match germline at one end; this may be a read error. This rearrangement joins TRBV5-1 to TRBJ2-4; D call uncertain. In germline, CDR1 is SGHRS, CDR2 YFSETQ. The length of the CDR3 is 14 residues. For the CDR3, the DNA is TGCGCCAGCAGCCGTGCCGAATTCAAAAACATTCGGTACTTC. Amino acid sequence: CASSRAEFKNIRYF.

The chain carries TRBV12-3 or TRBV12-4 and TRBJ1-1; 7 nucleotides agree with TRBD1. The CDR3 consists of 17 residues. The V gene end was trimmed by 7 bases and the J gene end by 4 bases; junction bases not matched to a gene: 18. CDR3 residues: CASKLPPGQRAGTEAFF. DNA for the CDR3: TGTGCCAGCAAGTTACCCCCGGGACAGCGGGCGGGCACTGAAGCTTTCTTT.